This T cell receptor beta chain appears in the sequencing data of a study of control samples from healthy donors and cancer patients. The CDR3 is 16 residues long. The germline V gene encodes CDR1 SEHNR and CDR2 FQNEAQ (reference sequence). V dropped 5 bases and J dropped 5 bases, with 19 bases sitting between them. This clone was seen only a few times. The table came from immunoSEQ multiplex PCR; TCRdb's copy has only in-frame clones and leaves some out. The sample contains 150,000 to 200,000 clones, 70% to 90% of which appear only once. The specimen sequenced was blood. The TCR sequence derives from a man between 18 and 29 years old in good health. The chain carries TRBV7-9 and TRBJ2-1; possible D gene TRBD2, 7 bases. Here the CDR3 reads CASSVSQGAGNNEQFF. CDR3 DNA: TGTGCCAGCAGCGTATCACAGGGAGCGGGAAACAATGAGCAGTTCTTC.